The sequence of this T cell receptor beta chain was determined in a study of blood T cells in healthy people across ages. The authors ran a second PCR of about 6 to 11 cycles using a sample-barcoded 5' primer and a J-beta primer mix. TCRdb called the 5' RACE reads again in MiXCR, with one record for every CDR3 protein. This sample has over 1.5 million distinct CDR3 sequences, with roughly 50% found just once. CDR1 and CDR2 (germline): DFQATT, SNEGSKA (reference sequence). V lost 0 bases and J 5 bases, leaving 10 bases between the germline ends. The CDR3 is made up of 13 amino acids. Whole-study findings and limits: Both naive CD4+ cell counts and diversity were greater in long-lived donors than in aged donors. Nothing was known about donor CMV status, and this possibly confounded expanded clonotype changes.

Only a few counts were recorded for this clonotype. Its target is not known. Sequencing was done on a sample of blood. The TCR comes from a woman between 35 and 50 years old in good health. The genes are TRBV20-1 and TRBJ2-5; weak D call: TRBD1 (6 bases). CDR3 sequence (DNA): TGCAGTGCTAGAGAGGGGGCGCGGGAGACCCAGTACTTC. Translated: CSAREGARETQYF.